This T cell receptor (beta chain) comes out of a study of cytomegalovirus exposure and HLA in healthy donors. Study background: The same platform was used for the 120 or so validation repertoires as for the 666 first-cohort repertoires, as reported in a later analysis.

General study results and limits: Reports showed the classifier diagnosing cytomegalovirus status with high specificity and sensitivity.

Worth noting for this clone: Its antigen is not identified.

This CDR3 comprises 14 residues. V lost 6 bases to trimming and J lost 4 bases; unmatched junction nucleotides: 9. Germline V CDR1 and CDR2: MNHEY, SVGAGI. Sequenced by immunoSEQ multiplex PCR; TCRdb stores in-frame clones only, minus some. This sample carries 150,000 to 200,000 clones, less than 90% of them seen once, and the ten largest clones take about 5.8%. The rearrangement joins TRBV6-5 to TRBJ2-7, with 7 bases that match TRBD1. The source material was PBMCs. This receptor was obtained from a woman in her twenties or thirties in good health and CMV-seronegative. The CDR3 loop reads CASRPGTARYEQYF. CDR3 in DNA: TGTGCCAGCAGACCAGGGACAGCCCGGTACGAGCAGTACTTC.